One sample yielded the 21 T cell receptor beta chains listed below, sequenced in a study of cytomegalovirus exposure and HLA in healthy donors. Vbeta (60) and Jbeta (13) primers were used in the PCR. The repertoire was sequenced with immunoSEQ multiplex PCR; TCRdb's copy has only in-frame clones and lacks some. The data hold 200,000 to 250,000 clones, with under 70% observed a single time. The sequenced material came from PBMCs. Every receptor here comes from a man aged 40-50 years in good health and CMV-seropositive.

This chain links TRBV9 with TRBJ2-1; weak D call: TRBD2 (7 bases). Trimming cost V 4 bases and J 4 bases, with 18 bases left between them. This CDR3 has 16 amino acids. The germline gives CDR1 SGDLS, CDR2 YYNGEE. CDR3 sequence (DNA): TGTGCCAGCAGCCCCTGGGGAGGGGGGGCTTACAATGAGCAGTTCTTC. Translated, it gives CASSPWGGGAYNEQFF. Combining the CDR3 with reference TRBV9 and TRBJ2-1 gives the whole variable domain DSGVTQTPKHLITATGQRVTLRCSPRSGDLSVYWYQQSLDQGLQFLIQYYNGEERAKGNILERFSAQQFPDLHSELNLSSLELGDSALYFCASSPWGGGAYNEQFFGPGTRLTVL.

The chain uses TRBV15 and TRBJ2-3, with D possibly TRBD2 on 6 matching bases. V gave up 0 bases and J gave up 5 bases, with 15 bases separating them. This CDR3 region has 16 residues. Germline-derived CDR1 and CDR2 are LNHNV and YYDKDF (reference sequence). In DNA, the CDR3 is TGTGCCACCAGCAGAGAGGCTAGCGCTGCCCGAGATACGCAGTATTTT. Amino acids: CATSREASAARDTQYF.

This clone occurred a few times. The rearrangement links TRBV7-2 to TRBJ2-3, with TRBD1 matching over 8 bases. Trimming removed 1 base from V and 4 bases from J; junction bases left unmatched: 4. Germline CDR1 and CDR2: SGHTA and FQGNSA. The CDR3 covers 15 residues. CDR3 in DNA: TGTGCCAGCAGCTTAGGCCCAGGGGGCGCAGATACGCAGTATTTT. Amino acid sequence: CASSLGPGGADTQYF.

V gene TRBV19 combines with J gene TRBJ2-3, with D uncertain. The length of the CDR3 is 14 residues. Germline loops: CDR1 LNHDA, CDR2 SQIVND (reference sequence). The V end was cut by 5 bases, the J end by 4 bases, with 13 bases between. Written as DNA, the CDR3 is TGTGCCAGTAGTCCCCTACGAGGATCAGATACGCAGTATTTT. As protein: CASSPLRGSDTQYF.

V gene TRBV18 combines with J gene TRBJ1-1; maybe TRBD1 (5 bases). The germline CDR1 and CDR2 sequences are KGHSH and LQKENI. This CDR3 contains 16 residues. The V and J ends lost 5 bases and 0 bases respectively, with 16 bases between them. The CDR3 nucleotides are TGTGCCAGCTCAGCCGCAGGGATTTCGATGAACACTGAAGCTTTCTTT. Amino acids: CASSAAGISMNTEAFF.

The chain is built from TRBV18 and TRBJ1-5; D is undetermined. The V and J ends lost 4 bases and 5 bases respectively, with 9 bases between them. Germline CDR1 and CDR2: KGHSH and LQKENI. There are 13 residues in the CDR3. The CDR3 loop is CASSRGPDQPQHF. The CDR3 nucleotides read TGTGCCAGCTCACGCGGGCCGGATCAGCCCCAGCATTTT. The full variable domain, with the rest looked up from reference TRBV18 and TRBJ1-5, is NAGVMQNPRHLVRRRGQEARLRCSPMKGHSHVYWYRQLPEEGLKFMVYLQKENIIDESGMPKERFSAEFPKEGPSILRIQQVVRGDSAAYFCASSRGPDQPQHFGDGTRLSIL.

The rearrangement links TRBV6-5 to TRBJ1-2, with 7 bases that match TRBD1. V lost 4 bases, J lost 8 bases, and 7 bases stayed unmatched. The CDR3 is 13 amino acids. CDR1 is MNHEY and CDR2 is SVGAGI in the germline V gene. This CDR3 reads CASSSWDRGGYTF. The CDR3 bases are TGTGCCAGCAGTTCCTGGGACAGAGGGGGCTACACCTTC.

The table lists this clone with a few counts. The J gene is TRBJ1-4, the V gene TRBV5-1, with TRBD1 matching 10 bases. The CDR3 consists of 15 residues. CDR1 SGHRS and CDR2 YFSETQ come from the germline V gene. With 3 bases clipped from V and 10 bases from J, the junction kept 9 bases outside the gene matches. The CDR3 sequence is CASSSTGQGKGKLFF. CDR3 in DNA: TGCGCCAGCAGCTCTACGGGACAGGGGAAAGGAAAACTGTTTTTT.

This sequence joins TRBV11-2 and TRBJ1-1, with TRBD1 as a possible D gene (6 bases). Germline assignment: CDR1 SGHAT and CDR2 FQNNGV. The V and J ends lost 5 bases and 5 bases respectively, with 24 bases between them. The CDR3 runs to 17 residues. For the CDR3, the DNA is TGTGCCAGCAGCCCCACGATGGGGGCAAGAAGAAGGACTGAAGCTTTCTTT. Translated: CASSPTMGARRRTEAFF.

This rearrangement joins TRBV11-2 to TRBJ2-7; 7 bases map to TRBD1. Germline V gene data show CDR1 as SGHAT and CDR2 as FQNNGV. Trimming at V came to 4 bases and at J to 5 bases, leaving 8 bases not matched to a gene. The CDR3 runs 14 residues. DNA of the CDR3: TGTGCCAGCAGCTCCGACAGGGTTTCCCACGAGCAGTACTTC. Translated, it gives CASSSDRVSHEQYF.

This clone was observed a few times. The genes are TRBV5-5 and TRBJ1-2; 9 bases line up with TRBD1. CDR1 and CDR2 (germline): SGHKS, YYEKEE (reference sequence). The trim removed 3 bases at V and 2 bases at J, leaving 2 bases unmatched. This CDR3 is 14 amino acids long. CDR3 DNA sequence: TGTGCCAGCAGCTGGGACAGGGAGAACTATGGCTACACCTTC. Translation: CASSWDRENYGYTF. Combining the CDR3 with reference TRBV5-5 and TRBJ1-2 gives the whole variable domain DAGVTQSPTHLIKTRGQQVTLRCSPISGHKSVSWYQQVLGQGPQFIFQYYEKEERGRGNFPDRFSARQFPNYSSELNVNALLLGDSALYLCASSWDRENYGYTFGSGTRLTVV.

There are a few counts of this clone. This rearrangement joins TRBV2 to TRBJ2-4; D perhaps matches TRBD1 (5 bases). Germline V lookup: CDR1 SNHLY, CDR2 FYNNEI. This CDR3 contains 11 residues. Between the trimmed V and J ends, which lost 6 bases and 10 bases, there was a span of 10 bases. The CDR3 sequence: CASRDNQIQYF. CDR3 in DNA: TGTGCCAGCAGGGACAACCAGATTCAGTACTTC.

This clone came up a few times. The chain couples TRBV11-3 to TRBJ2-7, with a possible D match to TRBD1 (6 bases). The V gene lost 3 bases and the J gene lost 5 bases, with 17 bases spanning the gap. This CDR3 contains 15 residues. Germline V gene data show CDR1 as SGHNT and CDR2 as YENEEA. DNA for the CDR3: TGTGCCAGCAGCTTTGGGGGCGTGGGAACCCACGAGCAGTACTTC. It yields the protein CASSFGGVGTHEQYF.

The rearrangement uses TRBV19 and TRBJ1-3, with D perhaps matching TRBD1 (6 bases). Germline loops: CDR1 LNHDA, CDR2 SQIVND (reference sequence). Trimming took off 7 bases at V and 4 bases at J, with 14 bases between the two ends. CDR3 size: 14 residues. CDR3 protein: CASNRGGKGNTIYF. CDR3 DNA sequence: TGTGCCAGTAACCGGGGGGGCAAAGGAAACACCATATATTTT.

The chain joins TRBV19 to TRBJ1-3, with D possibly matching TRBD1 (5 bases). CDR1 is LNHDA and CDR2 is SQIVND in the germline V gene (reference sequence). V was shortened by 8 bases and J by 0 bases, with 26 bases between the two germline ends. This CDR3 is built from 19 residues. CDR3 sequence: CASSLRYPDRGSSGNTIYF. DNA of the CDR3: TGTGCCAGTTCTTTACGGTATCCGGACCGGGGGAGCTCTGGAAACACCATATATTTT.

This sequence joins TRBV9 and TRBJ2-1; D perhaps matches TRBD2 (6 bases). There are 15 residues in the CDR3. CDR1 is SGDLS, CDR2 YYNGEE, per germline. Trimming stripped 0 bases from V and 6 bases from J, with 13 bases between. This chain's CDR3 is CASSVVVGEANEQFF. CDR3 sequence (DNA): TGTGCCAGCAGCGTAGTCGTGGGGGAGGCCAATGAGCAGTTCTTC.

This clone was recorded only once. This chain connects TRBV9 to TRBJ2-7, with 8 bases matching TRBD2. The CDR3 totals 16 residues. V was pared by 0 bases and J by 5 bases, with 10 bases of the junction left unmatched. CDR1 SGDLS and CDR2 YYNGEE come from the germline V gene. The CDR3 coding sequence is TGTGCCAGCAGCGTAGGACCAGGCAGCGGGGGCGACGAGCAGTACTTC. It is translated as CASSVGPGSGGDEQYF.

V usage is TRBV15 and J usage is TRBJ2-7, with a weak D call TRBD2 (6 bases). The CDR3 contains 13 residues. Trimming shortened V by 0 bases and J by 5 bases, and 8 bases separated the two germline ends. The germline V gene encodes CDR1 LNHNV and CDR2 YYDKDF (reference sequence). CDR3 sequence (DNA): TGTGCCACCAGCAGAGATCGCGGGGACGAGCAGTACTTC. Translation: CATSRDRGDEQYF.

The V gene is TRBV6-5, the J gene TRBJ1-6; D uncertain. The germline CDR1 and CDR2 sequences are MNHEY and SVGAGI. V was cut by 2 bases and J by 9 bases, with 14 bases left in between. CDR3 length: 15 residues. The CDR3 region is CASSYREERFSPLHF. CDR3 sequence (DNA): TGTGCCAGCAGTTACCGGGAGGAGAGGTTTTCACCCCTCCACTTT.

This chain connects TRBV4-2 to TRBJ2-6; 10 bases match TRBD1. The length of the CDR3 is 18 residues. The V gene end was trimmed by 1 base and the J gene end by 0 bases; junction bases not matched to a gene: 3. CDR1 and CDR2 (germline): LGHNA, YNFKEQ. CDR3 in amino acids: CASSQAGTGASGANVLTF. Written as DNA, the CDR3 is TGTGCCAGCAGCCAAGCTGGGACAGGGGCCTCTGGGGCCAACGTCCTGACTTTC.

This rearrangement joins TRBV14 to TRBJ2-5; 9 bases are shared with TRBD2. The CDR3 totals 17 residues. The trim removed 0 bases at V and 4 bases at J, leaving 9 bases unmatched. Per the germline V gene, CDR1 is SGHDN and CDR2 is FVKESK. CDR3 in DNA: TGTGCCAGCAGCCAAGAGTCCGCTAGCGGGGTTTTAGAGACCCAGTACTTC. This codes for CASSQESASGVLETQYF.